This entry lists 21 T cell receptor beta chains sequenced from one sample in a study of blood T cell repertoires in COVID-19. Sequencing used immunoSEQ multiplex PCR; TCRdb keeps in-frame clones, though not all of them. The profile shows about 330,000 clones, over 75% of them singletons. Specimen: PBMCs or T cells enriched from blood (not recorded which). The receptors come from a man aged 25 to 40 who had recovered from COVID-19.

This clone has only a few counts. J is TRBJ2-3 and V is TRBV5-6; TRBD2 matches at 13 bases. The ends lost 5 bases at V and 6 bases at J; junction bases unmatched: 6. Germline CDR1 and CDR2: SGHDT and YYEEEE. CDR3 length: 15 amino acids. CDR3 amino acids: CASSSGLAGSDTQYF. The CDR3 region has the DNA TGTGCCAGCAGTTCGGGACTAGCGGGATCGGATACGCAGTATTTT. The complete variable domain, with remaining parts taken from reference TRBV5-6 and TRBJ2-3, reads DAGVTQSPTHLIKTRGQQVTLRCSPKSGHDTVSWYQQALGQGPQFIFQYYEEEERQRGNFPDRFSGHQFPNYSSELNVNALLLGDSALYLCASSSGLAGSDTQYFGPGTRLTVL.

V gene TRBV13 combines with J gene TRBJ2-2; TRBD2 matches at 12 bases. Germline V lookup: CDR1 PRHDT, CDR2 FYEKMQ (reference sequence). The V segment lost 1 base and the J segment 4 bases; nucleotides outside the gene matches: 7. CDR3 size: 18 residues. The CDR3 nucleotides read TGTGCCAGCAGCTTAGAGGCTAGCGGGGGGGCCGGCACCGGGGAGCTGTTTTTT. Residues: CASSLEASGGAGTGELFF.

The CDR3 spells CAISESGANSPLHF. The CDR3 region has the DNA TGTGCCATCAGTGAGTCGGGGGCCAATTCACCCCTCCACTTT. V and J are TRBV10-3 and TRBJ1-6, with D maybe TRBD1 (6 bases). V gave up 0 bases and J gave up 7 bases, with 7 bases separating them. This CDR3 contains 14 residues. The germline V gene has CDR1 ENHRY and CDR2 SYGVKD.

The CDR3 DNA reads TGTGCCAGCAGTTTTGGGATAAGGGGGCGCATCTCATTTAGGGGCGAGACTGAAGCTTTCTTT. It translates to CASSFGIRGRISFRGETEAFF. The rearrangement links TRBV28 to TRBJ1-1; the match to TRBD1 covers 7 bases. CDR1 is MDHEN and CDR2 is SYDVKM in the germline V gene. CDR3 length equals 21 residues. Losses at the gene ends were 3 bases for V and 5 bases for J; bases not matched to a gene: 27.

The chain has TRBV3-1 (or the pseudogene TRBV3-2) and TRBJ1-3, with D unclear. The CDR3 contains 20 residues. Looked up from germline, CDR1 is LGHDT and CDR2 is YNNKEL (reference sequence). Trimming left V 3 bases short and J 1 base short, with 25 bases between. Written as DNA, the CDR3 is TGTGCCAGCAGCCAGGGTGCGGCAGATCCCCACCCGTTGTCTGGAAACACCATATATTTT. It codes for CASSQGAADPHPLSGNTIYF.

The chain employs TRBV30 and TRBJ1-2; no definite D call. Germline-derived CDR1 and CDR2 are GTSNPN and SVGIG (reference sequence). V shed 3 bases and J shed 6 bases, with 11 bases lying between them. The CDR3 covers 12 residues. Written as DNA, the CDR3 is TGTGCCTGGAGCTTCTCAGGAAATGGCTACACCTTC. This translates into CAWSFSGNGYTF.

The V call is TRBV27, the J call TRBJ1-2; 7 bases fit TRBD1. With V trimmed by 6 bases and J by 8 bases, 15 bases remained unmatched. Germline V gene sequence: CDR1 MNHEY, CDR2 SMNVEV (reference sequence). CDR3 length: 15 amino acids. The CDR3 loop reads CASSLLPGQGGGYTF. In DNA, the CDR3 is TGTGCCAGCAGCTTACTACCGGGACAAGGGGGCGGCTACACCTTC.

The chain links TRBV2 to TRBJ2-3, with D possibly TRBD2 on 6 matching bases. Trimming took 10 bases from V and 0 from J, leaving 14 bases between them. There are 14 residues in the CDR3. The germline CDR1 and CDR2 sequences are SNHLY and FYNNEI. CDR3 protein: CAIGTFQSTDTQYF. Here the CDR3 DNA reads TGTGCCATAGGGACTTTCCAAAGCACAGATACGCAGTATTTT.

V and J are TRBV6-5 and TRBJ2-7; D gene uncertain. The CDR3 consists of 12 residues. CDR1 MNHEY and CDR2 SVGAGI come from the germline V gene. Trimming cost V 2 bases and J 3 bases, with 5 bases left between them. CDR3 nucleotide sequence: TGTGCCAGCAGTTACCCAGGCTACGAGCAGTACTTC. It translates to CASSYPGYEQYF.

On this clone itself: At one boundary the junction diverges from the germline segment, which might be a read error. The rearrangement joins TRBV25-1 to TRBJ1-2; tentative D call: TRBD1 (5 bases). CDR3 size: 13 residues. Germline CDR1 reads MGHDK; CDR2 reads SYGVNS. The CDR3 DNA reads as TGTGCCAGCAGTGAAGTAGTAGGACAAGCCTCCCACTTC. Encoded protein: CASSEVVGQASHF.

The J gene is TRBJ2-2, the V gene TRBV30; 7 positions match TRBD1. CDR1 and CDR2 (germline): GTSNPN, SVGIG (reference sequence). J gave up 3 bases and V 8 bases, and 12 bases lay outside the gene matches. The CDR3 totals 15 residues. CDR3 in DNA: TGTGCCCGAGATGCGGGCAGGGGGTACACCGGGGAGCTGTTTTTT. Amino acids: CARDAGRGYTGELFF.

The chain joins TRBV4-2 to TRBJ2-3; TRBD2 matches 8 bases. V was clipped by 4 bases and J by 6 bases; unmatched bases: 9. Per the germline V gene, CDR1 is LGHNA and CDR2 is YNFKEQ. The CDR3 contains 15 residues. This CDR3 reads CASSLILGGADTQYF. DNA of the CDR3: TGTGCCAGCAGCCTTATACTCGGGGGGGCGGATACGCAGTATTTT.

This clone was recorded only once. V and J are TRBV10-1 and TRBJ1-1; possible D gene TRBD1, 5 bases. Germline loops: CDR1 WNHNN, CDR2 SYGVQD (reference sequence). Trimming left V 0 bases short and J 7 bases short, with 9 bases between. The CDR3 has 13 amino acids. This chain's CDR3 is CASSESGPYEAFF. CDR3 in DNA: TGCGCCAGCAGTGAGTCGGGGCCGTATGAAGCTTTCTTT.

The CDR3 sequence: CASSQEGSGGHRPQYF. The CDR3 coding sequence is TGCGCCAGCAGCCAAGAGGGTAGCGGGGGCCATCGGCCGCAGTATTTT. V gene TRBV4-1 combines with J gene TRBJ2-3; 9 bases are a match to TRBD2. Germline CDR1 MGHRA, CDR2 YSYEKL. J lost 10 bases, V lost 0 bases, and 11 bases had no gene match. The CDR3 has 16 amino acids.

The rearrangement joins TRBV11-2 to TRBJ2-5; 7 bases match TRBD2. Germline V gives CDR1 SGHAT, CDR2 FQNNGV. V was pared by 2 bases and J by 2 bases, with 5 bases of the junction left unmatched. CDR3 length equals 15 residues. CDR3 sequence reads: CASSLLRGVQETQYF. CDR3 coding DNA: TGTGCCAGCAGCTTATTACGGGGGGTTCAAGAGACCCAGTACTTC.

The rearrangement uses TRBV4-2 and TRBJ2-1; the D gene is possibly TRBD2 (6 bases). The CDR3 extends over 14 amino acids. CDR1 LGHNA and CDR2 YNFKEQ come from the germline V gene. Trimming cost V 1 base and J 6 bases, with 10 bases left between them. The CDR3 region is CASSQVRGFNEQFF. The CDR3 DNA is TGTGCCAGCAGCCAAGTTCGGGGGTTCAATGAGCAGTTCTTC.

CDR3 in amino acids: CASSIGQGGTLYNSPLHF. The CDR3 nucleotides are TGTGCCAGCAGCATAGGACAGGGGGGAACCCTCTATAATTCACCCCTCCACTTT. The rearrangement uses TRBV5-4 and TRBJ1-6, with TRBD1 identical over 10 bases. The V segment lost 4 bases and the J segment 3 bases; nucleotides outside the gene matches: 10. Germline CDR1 reads SGHNT; CDR2 reads YYREEE (reference sequence). The CDR3 consists of 18 residues.

This chain links TRBV15 with TRBJ1-4; D remains ambiguous. The CDR3 is made up of 12 amino acids. Germline V gives CDR1 LNHNV, CDR2 YYDKDF (reference sequence). The germline V and J ends were trimmed by 2 bases and 5 bases, with 3 bases remaining between them. CDR3 residues: CATSRLNEKLFF. CDR3 DNA sequence: TGTGCCACCAGCAGACTGAATGAAAAACTGTTTTTT.

This clone was seen a single time. CDR3 bases: TGTGCCAGCAGACTTGGGGCCGGCTACACCTTC. It is translated as CASRLGAGYTF. V usage is TRBV12-3 or TRBV12-4 and J usage is TRBJ1-2; a weak D match, TRBD1 (5 bases). This CDR3 is 11 amino acids long. V gave up 6 bases and J gave up 8 bases, with 10 bases separating them.

This chain connects TRBV19 to TRBJ1-3, with unresolved D. Germline V CDR1 and CDR2: LNHDA, SQIVND (reference sequence). The CDR3 totals 14 residues. The V gene lost 3 bases and the J gene lost 3 bases, with 9 bases spanning the gap. The CDR3 loop reads CASSISGYGNTIYF. In DNA form, the CDR3 reads TGTGCCAGTAGTATCTCGGGTTATGGAAACACCATATATTTT.

The DNA for the CDR3 is TGTGCCAGCTCCAGCAGGGCCCATCAGCCCCAGCATTTT. It specifies CASSSRAHQPQHF. This chain connects TRBV18 to TRBJ1-5; maybe TRBD1 (5 bases). Germline V gene lookup returns CDR1 KGHSH and CDR2 LQKENI. The V gene lost 6 bases and the J gene lost 5 bases, with 11 bases spanning the gap. The CDR3 consists of 13 residues. Looking up the rest from reference TRBV18 and TRBJ1-5 gives the full variable domain: NAGVMQNPRHLVRRRGQEARLRCSPMKGHSHVYWYRQLPEEGLKFMVYLQKENIIDESGMPKERFSAEFPKEGPSILRIQQVVRGDSAAYFCASSSRAHQPQHFGDGTRLSIL.